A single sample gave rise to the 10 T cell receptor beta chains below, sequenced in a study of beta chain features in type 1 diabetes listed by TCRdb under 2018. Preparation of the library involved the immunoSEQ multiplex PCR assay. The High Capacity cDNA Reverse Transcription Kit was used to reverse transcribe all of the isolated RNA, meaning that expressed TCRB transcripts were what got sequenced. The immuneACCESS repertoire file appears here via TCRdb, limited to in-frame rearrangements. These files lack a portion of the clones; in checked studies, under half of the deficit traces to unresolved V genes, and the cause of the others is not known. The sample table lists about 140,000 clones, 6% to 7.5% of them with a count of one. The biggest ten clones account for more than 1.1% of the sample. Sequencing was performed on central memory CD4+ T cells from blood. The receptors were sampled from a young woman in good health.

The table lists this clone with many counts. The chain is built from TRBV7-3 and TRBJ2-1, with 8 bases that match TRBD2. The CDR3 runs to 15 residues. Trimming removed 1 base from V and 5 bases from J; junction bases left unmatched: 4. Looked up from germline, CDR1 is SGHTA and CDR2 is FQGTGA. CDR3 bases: TGTGCCAGCAGCTTAAACGTAGCGGGAAACAATGAGCAGTTCTTC. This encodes CASSLNVAGNNEQFF.

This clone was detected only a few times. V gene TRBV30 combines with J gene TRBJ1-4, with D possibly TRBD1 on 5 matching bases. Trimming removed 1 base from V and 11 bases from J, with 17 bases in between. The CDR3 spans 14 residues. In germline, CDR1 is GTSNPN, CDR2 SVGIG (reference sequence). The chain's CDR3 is CAWSEQGRFKKLFF. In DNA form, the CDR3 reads TGTGCCTGGAGTGAGCAGGGAAGGTTTAAGAAACTGTTTTTT.

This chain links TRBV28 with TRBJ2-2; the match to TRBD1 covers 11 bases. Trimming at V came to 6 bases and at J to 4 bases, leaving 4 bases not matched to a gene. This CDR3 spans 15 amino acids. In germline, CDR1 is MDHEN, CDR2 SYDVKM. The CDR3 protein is CASSSGTGGTGELFF. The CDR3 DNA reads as TGTGCCAGCAGCAGTGGGACAGGGGGCACCGGGGAGCTGTTTTTT.

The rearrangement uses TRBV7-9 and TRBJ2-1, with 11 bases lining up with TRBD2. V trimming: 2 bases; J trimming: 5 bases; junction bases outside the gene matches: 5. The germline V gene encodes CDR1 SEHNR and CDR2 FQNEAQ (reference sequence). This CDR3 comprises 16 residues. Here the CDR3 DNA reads TGTGCCAGCAGCTTAACTAGCGGGAGATTTGACAATGAGCAGTTCTTC. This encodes CASSLTSGRFDNEQFF.

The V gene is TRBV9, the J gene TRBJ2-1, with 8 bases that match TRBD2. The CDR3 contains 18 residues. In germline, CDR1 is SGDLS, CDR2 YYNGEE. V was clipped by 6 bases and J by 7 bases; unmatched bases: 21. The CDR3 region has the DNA TGTGCCAGCACCCGTAGCGGGGTTGCAGCGGGAGTAGGTAATGAGCAGTTCTTC. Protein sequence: CASTRSGVAAGVGNEQFF. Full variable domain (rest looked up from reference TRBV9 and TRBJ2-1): DSGVTQTPKHLITATGQRVTLRCSPRSGDLSVYWYQQSLDQGLQFLIQYYNGEERAKGNILERFSAQQFPDLHSELNLSSLELGDSALYFCASTRSGVAAGVGNEQFFGPGTRLTVL.

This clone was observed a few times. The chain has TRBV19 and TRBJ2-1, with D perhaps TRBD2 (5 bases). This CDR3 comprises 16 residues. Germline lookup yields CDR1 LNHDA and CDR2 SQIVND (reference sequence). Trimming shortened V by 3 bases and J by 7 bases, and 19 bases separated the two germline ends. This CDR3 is CASSIASGVGPNEQFF. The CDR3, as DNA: TGTGCCAGTAGTATCGCGAGCGGAGTTGGTCCGAATGAGCAGTTCTTC. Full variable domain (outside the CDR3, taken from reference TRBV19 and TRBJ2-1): DGGITQSPKYLFRKEGQNVTLSCEQNLNHDAMYWYRQDPGQGLRLIYYSQIVNDFQKGDIAEGYSVSREKKESFPLTVTSAQKNPTAFYLCASSIASGVGPNEQFFGPGTRLTVL.

This CDR3 is CAWSVGGTNTGELFF. CDR3 in DNA: TGTGCCTGGAGTGTCGGTGGGACAAACACCGGGGAGCTGTTTTTT. V is TRBV30 and J is TRBJ2-2; D is perhaps TRBD1 (6 bases). The CDR3 covers 15 residues. Germline loops: CDR1 GTSNPN, CDR2 SVGIG (reference sequence). Trimming shortened V by 0 bases and J by 2 bases, and 10 bases separated the two germline ends.

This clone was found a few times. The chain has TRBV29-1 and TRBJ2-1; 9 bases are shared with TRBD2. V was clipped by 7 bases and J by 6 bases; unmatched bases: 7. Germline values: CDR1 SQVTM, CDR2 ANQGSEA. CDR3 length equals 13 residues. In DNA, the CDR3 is TGCAGCGCAAGCGGGAGGTTAACCAATGAGCAGTTCTTC. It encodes CSASGRLTNEQFF.

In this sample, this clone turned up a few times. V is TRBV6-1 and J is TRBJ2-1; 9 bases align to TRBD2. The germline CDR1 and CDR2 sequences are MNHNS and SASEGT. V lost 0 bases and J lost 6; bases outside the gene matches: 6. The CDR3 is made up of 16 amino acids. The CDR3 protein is CASSEAASGNINEQFF. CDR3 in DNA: TGTGCCAGCAGTGAAGCTGCTAGCGGGAACATCAATGAGCAGTTCTTC.

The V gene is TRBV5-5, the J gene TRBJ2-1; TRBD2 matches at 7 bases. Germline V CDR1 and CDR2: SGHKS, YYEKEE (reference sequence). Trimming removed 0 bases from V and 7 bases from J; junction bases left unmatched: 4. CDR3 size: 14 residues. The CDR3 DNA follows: TGTGCCAGCAGCTTGGGACTAGCAGGGAATGAGCAGTTCTTC. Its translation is CASSLGLAGNEQFF.